Listed below are T cell receptor beta chains from one sample, sequenced in a study of CXCR3-negative and CXCR3-positive naive CD8 T cells. TCRdb reworked the 5' RACE reads into one entry per CDR3 protein, no DNA. The sample totals just under 9,000 distinct CDR3 sequences. The material sequenced was naive CXCR3- CD8+ T cells from blood. All receptors derive from a human donor in good health. Some clones in this sample may be carry-over from other donors' samples. Each CDR3 is given with its conserved first and last residue. Rows give clone size only sometimes, using once, few, many, or a class for an expanded clone.

>-|TRBJ2-1|TRBV4-3
CASSQDSGSNEQFF
>medium-sized|TRBJ2-1|TRBV20-1
CSAREGVSYNEQFF
>medium-sized|TRBJ1-5|TRBV4-1
CASSQTAPGQSNQPQHF
>-|TRBJ2-3|TRBV4-3
CASSQEAIRTDTQYF
>medium-sized|TRBJ1-1|TRBV7-8
CASSLASGNTEAFF
>medium-sized|TRBJ2-1|TRBV29-1
CSVVIVAGTFHSYNEQFF
>medium-sized|TRBJ1-1|TRBV29-1
CSVDEGYTEAFF
>medium-sized|TRBJ2-3|TRBV29-1
CSARGLSTDTQYF
>-|TRBJ2-2|TRBV21-1
CASSPPGTGRAELFF
>medium-sized|TRBJ2-2|TRBV7-8
CASSLPGRDDTGELFF
>-|TRBJ1-5|TRBV12-5
CASGPSGPQHF
>-|TRBJ2-7|TRBV18
CASSPSEEGTIPYEQYF
>-|TRBJ2-1|TRBV29-1
CSADRETYNEQFF
>-|TRBJ1-1|TRBV11-3
CASSPRQGPLNTEAFF
>-|TRBJ2-1|TRBV27
CASSWGNEQFF
>-|TRBJ1-1|TRBV19
CASSGEGTEAFF
>medium-sized|TRBJ1-1|TRBV29-1
CSAEEGRETEAFF
>-|TRBJ2-7|TRBV29-1
CSVEDQEGGSYEQYF
>-|TRBJ1-4|TRBV6-6
CASRRQGMNEKLFF
>-|TRBJ2-3|TRBV12-3/TRBV12-4
CASSLLAGGLSTDTQYF
>-|TRBJ2-1|TRBV7-9
CASSPGPTYNEQFF
>-|TRBJ2-7|TRBV12-3/TRBV12-4
CASSLFSGSGYEQYF
>-|TRBJ2-5|TRBV7-8
CASSLARGRETQYF
>-|TRBJ2-1|TRBV6-1
CASSEAGKQFF
>-|TRBJ2-2|TRBV6-5
CASRDGTGGTGELFF
>-|TRBJ2-3|TRBV28
CASSPSPTDTQYF
>-|TRBJ2-1|TRBV19
CASSIGFWGDEQFF
>medium-sized|TRBJ1-1|TRBV4-1
CASSPHRDSRGNTEAFF
>medium-sized|TRBJ1-5|TRBV6-2/TRBV6-3
CASSDPHLDQPQHF
>-|TRBJ1-1|TRBV6-1
CASSGEGLTEAFF
>-|TRBJ2-3|TRBV5-6
CASSLEGKGLTDTQYF
>-|TRBJ1-4|TRBV18
CASSPPGKTKNEKLFF
>-|TRBJ2-1|TRBV29-1
CSVAGTRDRAGGSYNEQFF
>-|TRBJ2-3|TRBV6-2/TRBV6-3
CASSEGLADTDTQYF
>medium-sized|TRBJ2-1|TRBV7-9
CASSWTLNEQFF
>-|TRBJ2-1|TRBV29-1
CSVDGRVTYNEQFF
>-|TRBJ2-3|TRBV5-4
CASSAGTSGRGTDTQYF
>-|TRBJ2-7|TRBV6-5
CASSPTGASYEQYF
>medium-sized|TRBJ2-7|TRBV29-1
CSVETSGSYEQYF
>medium-sized|TRBJ2-7|TRBV29-1
CSVLTGNLLEQYF
>-|TRBJ2-1|TRBV28
CASSLWASGSSYNEQFF
>-|TRBJ2-7|TRBV20-1
CSARDYARGFLPYEQYF
>-|TRBJ1-1|TRBV11-3
CASSSRDLNTEAFF
>-|TRBJ1-1|TRBV3-1
CASSLRQGAVRGTEAFF
>-|TRBJ2-5|TRBV3-1
CASSQESGYQETQYF
>medium-sized|TRBJ2-1|TRBV29-1
CSVEGPSGRADNEQFF
>medium-sized|TRBJ2-3|TRBV7-2
CASSLAPSGTDTQYF
>-|TRBJ2-5|TRBV9
CASSVEAGETQYF